This TCR beta chain derives from a study of blood T cell repertoires in COVID-19 (TCRdb year 2020). Describing the broader study: Samples covering the acute and convalescent phases of COVID-19 were provided by collaborators in the United States, Italy and Spain. Samples were obtained from the ongoing ImmuneRACE study (first 160 participants) and from 1,200 or so subjects provided by 6 global collaborators. The repertoires were released in a freely available public database meant as a resource for research on the immune response to SARS-CoV-2. HLA class I and class II types, where available, came from metadata supplied by the sample provider rather than from assay-based typing. The dataset comprised deeply sampled blood TCRbeta repertoires from subjects exposed to, actively infected with, or recovered from COVID-19. The prospective study material was composed of cDNA or gDNA derived from T cells, B-cell-depleted T cells, or PBMCs. Nearly every sample came with metadata listing a de-identified subject ID, COVID-19 status, age in years and sex.

In the germline V gene, CDR1 corresponds to MNHNS and CDR2 to SASEGT. The CDR3, from cysteine to phenylalanine, totals 12 residues. Kept here is only the CDR3 DNA, which spans 36 bases and is read in frame from base 1. Trimming takes 3 bases off V and 7 bases off J; junction bases not matched to a gene: 3. On the study overall, not on this receptor specifically: Clinical and demographic metadata were provided uncurated, with the amount varying by source and participant.

TCRbeta CDR3 regions were amplified from genomic DNA using the immunoSEQ Assay, a bias-controlled multiplex PCR. The published analysis was carried out like this. Nucleated cell counts per sample were estimated from amplification of reference gene primers within the assay. To quantify the absolute abundance of each unique TCRbeta CDR3 rearrangement, sequence reads were collapsed and filtered. Productive Simpson clonality was computed per sample as the square root of Simpson's diversity index over productive rearrangements. TCRdb stores this immuneACCESS table with in-frame sequences only. Part of the clones is absent; in the studies checked, under half of the shortfall reflects unresolved V genes, and no reason is known for the rest. V, J and clone size derive from that table, while D and trimming were established from the DNA sequence. This sample is represented by about 150,000 clones; 75% to 90% of them were singletons. Around 2.9% of the sample is taken by the ten largest.

Turning to this clone: Its antigen is currently not known. Nothing much larger sits one base from this clone, and base qualities are not available.

Each collaborating institution followed its own protocols to collect whole blood in K2EDTA tubes. For TCRbeta analysis, collaborator samples were shipped as frozen whole blood, as isolated PBMCs, or as DNA extracted from either sample type. This TCR derives from a man aged 60 to 69 with active or convalescent COVID-19. The sequencing input was peripheral blood. The chain couples TRBV6-1 to TRBJ2-7, with TRBD1 matching 7 junction bases. The CDR3 protein is CASSEDRQEQYF. The DNA reads as follows: TGTGCCAGCAGTGAGGACAGGCAGGAGCAGTACTTC.